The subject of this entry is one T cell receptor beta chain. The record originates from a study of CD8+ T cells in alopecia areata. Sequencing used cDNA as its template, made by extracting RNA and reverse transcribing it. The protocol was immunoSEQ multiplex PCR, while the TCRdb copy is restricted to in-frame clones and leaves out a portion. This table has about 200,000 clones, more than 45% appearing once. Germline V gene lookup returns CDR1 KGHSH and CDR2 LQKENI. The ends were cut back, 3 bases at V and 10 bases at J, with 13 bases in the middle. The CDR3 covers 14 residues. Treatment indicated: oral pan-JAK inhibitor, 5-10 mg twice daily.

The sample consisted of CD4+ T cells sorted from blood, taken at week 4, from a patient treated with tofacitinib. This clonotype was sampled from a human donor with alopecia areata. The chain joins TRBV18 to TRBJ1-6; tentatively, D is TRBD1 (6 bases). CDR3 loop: CASSPGRGGSPLHF. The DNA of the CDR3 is TGTGCCAGCTCACCGGGCAGGGGAGGGTCACCCCTCCACTTT.